Sequencing of this T cell receptor (beta chain) was carried out in a study of blood T cell repertoires in COVID-19. The overall study: Whether acute or convalescent, the COVID-19 samples came from the United States, Italy and Spain.

How the authors handled the data: Quantification of nucleated cells was approximated via reference gene primer amplification. Here immunoSEQ multiplex PCR was the method, and the copy in TCRdb shows in-frame clones only, minus some. V and J calls and clone size follow that table, whereas D and trimming were derived from the DNA. The data hold fewer than 30,000 clones, with around 87% observed a single time. The receptor was derived from a man aged 45-65 years with active COVID-19. Source material: peripheral blood.

CDR3 sequence: CASSERGYDRNYGYTF. DNA for the CDR3: TGTGCCAGCAGTGAAAGAGGATATGATCGTAACTATGGCTACACCTTC. V is TRBV6-1 and J is TRBJ1-2; D call uncertain. Trimming cost V 2 bases and J 1 base, with 14 bases left between them. The CDR3 is 16 residues long. Germline lookup yields CDR1 MNHNS and CDR2 SASEGT.